Listed here are 28 T cell receptor beta chains from one sample, sequenced in a study of T cell repertoires in cytomegalovirus infection. TCRdb redid the calling of the reads with MiXCR, one entry per CDR3 protein. Of under 95,000 distinct CDR3 sequences in the sample, 40% to 50% were seen once. The antigens for these receptors are not known. This material consisted of CD8+ T cells from cultured PBMCs, taken from culture after CMV antigen stimulation. The receptors derive from a human donor in good health (CMV status not recorded). Some clones in this sample may be carry-over from other donors' samples.

The V call is TRBV4-1, the J call TRBJ2-1; D could derive from TRBD1 or TRBD2 (5 bases each). The CDR3 is made up of 16 amino acids. Trimming left V 0 bases short and J 5 bases short, with 14 bases between. Germline V gives CDR1 MGHRA, CDR2 YSYEKL. CDR3 loop: CASSQEPGRPNNEQFF. The CDR3 region has the DNA TGCGCCAGCAGCCAAGAGCCGGGACGCCCAAACAATGAGCAGTTCTTC.

Only a few counts were recorded for this clonotype. This chain joins TRBV7-9 and TRBJ2-7, with 10 bases matching TRBD1. The CDR3 spans 13 residues. With 10 bases clipped from V and 2 bases from J, the junction kept 5 bases outside the gene matches. Germline V gene lookup returns CDR1 SEHNR and CDR2 FQNEAQ (reference sequence). The CDR3 sequence: CATRTGGTYEQYF. DNA for the CDR3: TGTGCCACCCGGACAGGGGGAACCTACGAGCAGTACTTC. Full variable domain (remainder filled in from reference TRBV7-9 and TRBJ2-7): DTGVSQNPRHKITKRGQNVTFRCDPISEHNRLYWYRQTLGQGPEFLTYFQNEAQLEKSRLLSDRFSAERPKGSFSTLEIQRTEQGDSAMYLCATRTGGTYEQYFGPGTRLTVT.

This clonotype showed up just a few times. The chain recombines TRBV12-3 or TRBV12-4 with TRBJ2-2; D possibly corresponds to TRBD2 (5 bases). The CDR3 consists of 18 residues. Trimming took 3 bases from V and 2 from J, leaving 19 bases between them. CDR3 sequence: CASSFSPLAEGNTGELFF. The CDR3 nucleotides are TGTGCCAGCAGTTTCTCTCCTCTAGCAGAGGGAAACACCGGGGAGCTGTTTTTT.

This clonotype has just a few counts. The chain recombines TRBV11-3 with TRBJ2-5; D not resolved. This CDR3 is 16 amino acids long. Deletions cut 4 bases from V and 0 bases from J, with 15 bases between. Germline V gene sequence: CDR1 SGHNT, CDR2 YENEEA. The CDR3 is CASSCPSRAYQETQYF. The CDR3 nucleotides read TGTGCCAGCAGCTGCCCATCAAGGGCGTACCAAGAGACCCAGTACTTC.

This clonotype is a singleton in its sample. The chain carries TRBV29-1 and TRBJ1-4; no clear D gene. The CDR3 runs 12 residues. Germline CDR1 reads SQVTM; CDR2 reads ANQGSEA. Trimming took 5 bases from V and 4 from J, leaving 8 bases between them. The CDR3 DNA sequence: TGCAGCGTTCGATTTTTTAATGAAAAACTGTTTTTT. Translating it yields CSVRFFNEKLFF.

This clonotype was detected only a few times. V usage is TRBV5-1 and J usage is TRBJ2-1; 12 bases agree with TRBD2. The CDR3 consists of 18 residues. Germline V CDR1 and CDR2: SGHRS, YFSETQ. V was clipped by 2 bases and J by 0 bases; unmatched bases: 6. CDR3 nucleotide sequence: TGCGCCAGCAGCTTAATAGCTAGCGGGAGGGCCTCCTACAATGAGCAGTTCTTC. Protein product: CASSLIASGRASYNEQFF. The variable domain in full, completed from reference TRBV5-1 and TRBJ2-1, reads KAGVTQTPRYLIKTRGQQVTLSCSPISGHRSVSWYQQTPGQGLQFLFEYFSETQRNKGNFPGRFSGRQFSNSRSEMNVSTLELGDSALYLCASSLIASGRASYNEQFFGPGTRLTVL.

This clonotype has a handful of counts. The CDR3 bases are TGTGCCAGCAGCTTAGGGGGCCAGAGCTCCTACGAGCAGTACTTC. As protein: CASSLGGQSSYEQYF. This chain joins TRBV7-2 and TRBJ2-7; D possibly corresponds to TRBD1 (5 bases). The germline V gene has CDR1 SGHTA and CDR2 FQGNSA. Between the trimmed V and J ends, which lost 1 base and 0 bases, there was a span of 10 bases. The CDR3 has 15 amino acids.

V is TRBV7-9 and J is TRBJ1-5; D is unclear. V was trimmed by 8 bases and J by 0 bases, leaving 8 bases between them. The length of the CDR3 is 13 residues. Germline V gives CDR1 SEHNR, CDR2 FQNEAQ (reference sequence). The CDR3 loop is CASARDSNQPQHF. Written as DNA, the CDR3 is TGTGCCAGCGCCCGCGATAGCAATCAGCCCCAGCATTTT. The complete variable domain, with remaining parts taken from reference TRBV7-9 and TRBJ1-5, reads DTGVSQNPRHKITKRGQNVTFRCDPISEHNRLYWYRQTLGQGPEFLTYFQNEAQLEKSRLLSDRFSAERPKGSFSTLEIQRTEQGDSAMYLCASARDSNQPQHFGDGTRLSIL.

The V and J genes are TRBV27 and TRBJ1-5; tentatively, D is TRBD1 (5 bases). The CDR3 has 15 residues. Germline V gives CDR1 MNHEY, CDR2 SMNVEV (reference sequence). The V gene lost 5 bases and the J gene lost 2 bases, with 13 bases spanning the gap. The CDR3 here is CASSLFGAGNQPQHF. The CDR3 coding sequence is TGTGCCAGCAGTCTCTTTGGGGCAGGCAATCAGCCCCAGCATTTT.

To note about this clonotype: Its ends do not fully match the called genes, so a read error is possible. The chain combines TRBV5-3 with TRBJ2-3, with D perhaps TRBD2 (6 bases). TRBV5-3 is an open reading frame whose function is uncertain. CDR3 length equals 15 residues. The CDR3 protein is CASSLVQRVTDTQYF. CDR3 nucleotides: TGTGCCAGCAGCTTGGTCCAGCGGGTCACAGATACGCAGTATTTT.

The chain uses TRBV19 and TRBJ2-2; no clear D. This CDR3 has 14 amino acids. Deletions cut 6 bases from V and 0 bases from J, with 8 bases between. Germline CDR1 LNHDA, CDR2 SQIVND (reference sequence). The CDR3 here is CASRTLSNTGELFF. In nucleotides, the CDR3 is TGTGCCAGTAGAACCCTCTCGAACACCGGGGAGCTGTTTTTT.

This clonotype was seen only a few times. V and J are TRBV28 and TRBJ2-7, with a weak D call TRBD2 (6 bases). Deletions cut 6 bases from V and 0 bases from J, with 21 bases between. Germline V lookup: CDR1 MDHEN, CDR2 SYDVKM. The CDR3 runs 17 residues. The CDR3 bases are TGTGCCAGCAGCCGCAGGTTCTCGGGGGTACTCTCCTACGAGCAGTACTTC. Translated: CASSRRFSGVLSYEQYF.

The chain combines TRBV12-3 or TRBV12-4 with TRBJ1-2, with a weak D call TRBD1 (6 bases). V lost 5 bases to trimming and J lost 8 bases, with 15 bases between them. This CDR3 spans 13 amino acids. The CDR3 spells CASSLTGGRGYTF. The CDR3 DNA is TGTGCCAGCAGTCTTACGGGGGGCAGGGGCTACACCTTC.

The chain has TRBV27 and TRBJ1-1; D uncertain. The ends were cut back, 4 bases at V and 4 bases at J, with 4 bases in the middle. The CDR3 totals 11 residues. Germline V CDR1 and CDR2: MNHEY, SMNVEV (reference sequence). CDR3 DNA sequence: TGTGCCAGCAGTTCAGGCACTGAAGCTTTCTTT. Translated: CASSSGTEAFF.

Here the CDR3 DNA reads TGCAGCCCCCTTGGGAGCCGAAATTCACCCCTCCACTTT. Its protein product is CSPLGSRNSPLHF. The V and J genes are TRBV29-1 and TRBJ1-6; D not certain. The germline V and J ends were trimmed by 8 bases and 7 bases, with 15 bases remaining between them. CDR1 and CDR2 from the germline V gene are SQVTM and ANQGSEA. This CDR3 spans 13 amino acids.

This clonotype was recorded a few times. V and J are TRBV7-6 and TRBJ1-1, with D possibly TRBD1 on 5 matching bases. The germline CDR1 and CDR2 sequences are SGHVS and FNYEAQ. The CDR3 sequence is 13 residues long. The V end lost 3 bases, the J end lost 2 bases, and 7 bases lay between the germline ends. The CDR3 DNA follows: TGTGCCAGCAGCTTTGACAGTAACACTGAAGCTTTCTTT. Protein product: CASSFDSNTEAFF.

This clonotype was observed a handful of times. The chain combines TRBV12-3 or TRBV12-4 with TRBJ1-6; the D gene is possibly TRBD1 (5 bases). The CDR3 has 16 amino acids. V lost 3 bases, J lost 5 bases, and 14 bases lay in between. The CDR3 DNA reads as TGTGCCAGCAGTTTGAAAGGGGTTTATGATAATTCACCCCTCCACTTT. Encoded protein: CASSLKGVYDNSPLHF.

The rearrangement links TRBV4-1 to TRBJ2-7, with no clear D. This CDR3 has 14 residues. Germline CDR1 and CDR2: MGHRA and YSYEKL. Trimming took off 4 bases at V and 7 bases at J, with 17 bases between the two ends. Written as DNA, the CDR3 is TGCGCCAGCAGCCCCCAGGTCGACCCCTCGGAGCAGTACTTC. Translating gives CASSPQVDPSEQYF.

The sample holds a few counts of this clonotype. This CDR3 is CASRGEYSYEQYF. The CDR3 nucleotides read TGTGCCAGCAGGGGGGAATACTCCTACGAGCAGTACTTC. This sequence joins TRBV25-1 and TRBJ2-7, with D perhaps given as TRBD1 or TRBD2 (5 bases each). The CDR3 covers 13 residues. Per the germline V gene, CDR1 is MGHDK and CDR2 is SYGVNS. Trimming left V 6 bases short and J 0 bases short, with 9 bases between.

As to this clonotype: This could be a read error, since a much larger clone is one nucleotide away. The V gene is TRBV7-2, the J gene TRBJ2-7; tentatively, D is TRBD1 (6 bases). Germline values: CDR1 SGHTA, CDR2 FQGNSA. V gave up 5 bases and J gave up 1 base, with 12 bases separating them. This CDR3 has 14 amino acids. The CDR3 spells CASSPWTVSYEQYF. CDR3 in DNA: TGTGCCAGCAGCCCGTGGACAGTGTCCTACGAGCAGTACTTC.

This clonotype was detected a few times. V is TRBV9 and J is TRBJ2-7, with TRBD2 matching 11 bases. The CDR3 has 15 residues. V shed 3 bases, J shed 5 bases, and the junction held 7 bases outside the gene matches. The germline gives CDR1 SGDLS, CDR2 YYNGEE. CDR3 nucleotide sequence: TGTGCCAGCAGCGCAGAACTAGCGGGAGTCAACGAGCAGTACTTC. It yields the protein CASSAELAGVNEQYF.

This clonotype came up a few times. V usage is TRBV9 and J usage is TRBJ1-5, with 7 bases lining up with TRBD1. Germline loops: CDR1 SGDLS, CDR2 YYNGEE. The J segment lost 3 bases and the V segment lost 4 bases, leaving 4 bases of the junction unmatched. The CDR3 is 14 residues long. The CDR3 DNA reads TGTGCCAGCAGCCCTGGGACAGTCAATCAGCCCCAGCATTTT. Its protein product is CASSPGTVNQPQHF.

This chain joins TRBV7-8 and TRBJ2-1; a weak D match, TRBD2 (5 bases). CDR3 length: 17 residues. Between the trimmed V and J ends, which lost 4 bases and 5 bases, there was a span of 21 bases. Germline CDR1 is SGHVS and CDR2 is FQNEAQ. CDR3 region: CASSSDIARDGDNEQFF. CDR3 DNA sequence: TGTGCCAGCAGCTCTGATATAGCGAGAGATGGGGACAATGAGCAGTTCTTC.

The rearrangement joins TRBV5-4 to TRBJ1-1; D is undetermined. Trimming shortened V by 1 base and J by 3 bases, and 13 bases separated the two germline ends. CDR3 length: 15 amino acids. Germline loops: CDR1 SGHNT, CDR2 YYREEE (reference sequence). In DNA form, the CDR3 reads TGTGCCAGCAGCTTGAAGGGTGGGGATGACACTGAAGCTTTCTTT. Protein product: CASSLKGGDDTEAFF.

A single count supports this clonotype. The V call is TRBV14, the J call TRBJ2-1; 8 nucleotides line up with TRBD2. V was pared by 4 bases and J by 5 bases, with 7 bases of the junction left unmatched. This CDR3 contains 15 residues. Germline-derived CDR1 and CDR2 are SGHDN and FVKESK. The CDR3 coding sequence is TGTGCCAGCAGCCGGAAGCGGGAGAGGGACAATGAGCAGTTCTTC. It is translated as CASSRKRERDNEQFF.

This chain connects TRBV5-5 to TRBJ2-7, with TRBD2 identical over 10 bases. The CDR3 is 18 amino acids. Per germline, CDR1 SGHKS and CDR2 YYEKEE (reference sequence). The V and J ends lost 0 bases and 3 bases, in that order; junction bases with no gene match: 12. CDR3 sequence: CASSLVWGKLAGRYEQYF. The CDR3, as DNA: TGTGCCAGCAGCTTGGTATGGGGAAAACTAGCGGGGCGCTACGAGCAGTACTTC. The complete variable domain, with remaining parts taken from reference TRBV5-5 and TRBJ2-7, reads DAGVTQSPTHLIKTRGQQVTLRCSPISGHKSVSWYQQVLGQGPQFIFQYYEKEERGRGNFPDRFSARQFPNYSSELNVNALLLGDSALYLCASSLVWGKLAGRYEQYFGPGTRLTVT.

In this sample, this clonotype turned up a few times. The chain links TRBV6-2 or TRBV6-3 to TRBJ2-7; a weak D match, TRBD2 (6 bases). V gave up 4 bases and J gave up 1 base, with 20 bases separating them. CDR3 size: 17 residues. CDR1 is MNHEY and CDR2 is SVGEGT in the germline V gene. The CDR3 nucleotides are TGTGCCAGCAGTTTCCCCTTGGGGGGAGGCTCTTCCTACGAGCAGTACTTC. It is translated as CASSFPLGGGSSYEQYF.

This clonotype was detected a few times. CDR3 loop: CASSEAPVGNQPQHF. The DNA of the CDR3 is TGTGCCAGCAGTGAGGCCCCTGTAGGCAATCAGCCCCAGCATTTT. The V and J genes are TRBV7-6 and TRBJ1-5; D not resolved. CDR1 SGHVS and CDR2 FNYEAQ come from the germline V gene. Trimming took off 6 bases at V and 2 bases at J, with 14 bases between the two ends. This CDR3 is built from 15 residues.